These T cell receptor beta chains were read from a single sample in a study of OX40 agonist ivuxolimab in advanced cancers. Profiling relied on immunoSEQ multiplex PCR, and the TCRdb table lists in-frame clones only, not all of them. The sample holds 150,000 to 170,000 clones, 90% to 95% seen once. Sequences were derived from CD4+ or CD8+ T cells sorted from blood, sampled in a trial of the OX40 agonist ivuxolimab. The receptors were sampled from an adult with an advanced solid tumor such as melanoma, head and neck, liver or kidney cancer. Each CDR3 is given with its conserved first and last residue. Fields, in order: clone size, V gene, D gene, J gene, CDR3 DNA, CDR3 protein. A D gene is named only where the DNA matches it firmly. Expanded clones get a size class; other rows say once, few or many, or leave the size out.

size: NA
V: TRBV9
D: NA
J: TRBJ2-3
DNA: TGTGCCAGCAGCGTACGGGAGCCGCGGGATACGCAGTATTTT
CDR3: CASSVREPRDTQYF

size: NA
V: TRBV19
D: NA
J: TRBJ1-2
DNA: TGTGCCAGTAGTACACAGGGTTTCAGTGGTGGCTACACCTTC
CDR3: CASSTQGFSGGYTF

size: NA
V: TRBV7-2
D: NA
J: TRBJ1-1
DNA: TGTGCCAGCAGCTGGGACAAAAGGGGTGTTCGTGACACTGAAGCTTTCTTT
CDR3: CASSWDKRGVRDTEAFF

size: NA
V: TRBV5-1
D: NA
J: TRBJ1-1
DNA: TGCGCCAGCAGCTTGGGGGCGAACACTGAAGCTTTCTTT
CDR3: CASSLGANTEAFF

size: NA
V: TRBV27
D: NA
J: TRBJ1-1
DNA: TGTGCCAGCAGTTTAAAGGGGAGGGGCGACGCTTTCTTT
CDR3: CASSLKGRGDAFF

size: NA
V: TRBV6-1
D: NA
J: TRBJ2-1
DNA: TGTGCCACCCGAGGGGGGGGCTCGAGAGGGGGTGAGCAGTTCTTC
CDR3: CATRGGGSRGGEQFF

size: NA
V: TRBV5-1
D: TRBD1
J: TRBJ1-1
DNA: TGCGCCAGCAGCTTTTTGGGACAGGGGGCAGGGACTGAAGCTTTCTTT
CDR3: CASSFLGQGAGTEAFF

size: NA
V: TRBV7-6
D: NA
J: TRBJ1-2
DNA: TGTGCCAGCAGCTTCAGCGGGACTAACTATGGCTACACCTTC
CDR3: CASSFSGTNYGYTF

size: NA
V: TRBV7-9
D: NA
J: TRBJ1-2
DNA: TGTGCCAGCAGCTTAGATCGGGGGTCTGGTGGCTACACCTTC
CDR3: CASSLDRGSGGYTF

size: NA
V: TRBV2
D: NA
J: TRBJ1-3
DNA: TGTGCCAGCAGCGCACGTGGCGGCGCTGGAAACACCATATATTTT
CDR3: CASSARGGAGNTIYF

size: NA
V: TRBV19
D: NA
J: TRBJ2-3
DNA: TGTGCCAGTAGTTCCTTGGCGGATACGCAGTATTTT
CDR3: CASSSLADTQYF

size: NA
V: TRBV27
D: NA
J: TRBJ1-5
DNA: TGTGCCAGCAGTCCTTCCAATCAGCCCCAGCATTTT
CDR3: CASSPSNQPQHF

size: NA
V: TRBV7-2
D: NA
J: TRBJ2-3
DNA: TGTGCCAGCAGCTTGAGGGGGAGGGCCCGCACAGATACGCAGTATTTT
CDR3: CASSLRGRARTDTQYF

size: NA
V: TRBV5-4
D: NA
J: TRBJ2-5
DNA: TGTGCCAGCAGCTTGGGGCAGGGCGCGACCCAGTACTTC
CDR3: CASSLGQGATQYF

size: NA
V: TRBV7-3
D: TRBD1
J: TRBJ2-3
DNA: TGTGCCAGCAGCGGGGGGACAGGCAGCACAGATACGCAGTATTTT
CDR3: CASSGGTGSTDTQYF

size: NA
V: TRBV5-4
D: TRBD1
J: TRBJ2-4
DNA: TGTGCCAGCAGCTCCCTGGACAGGGAACCCCGCAACATTCAGTACTTC
CDR3: CASSSLDREPRNIQYF

size: NA
V: TRBV6-1
D: NA
J: TRBJ1-5
DNA: TGTGCCAGCGGAACAAATCTGAATAGCAATCAGCCCCAGCATTTT
CDR3: CASGTNLNSNQPQHF

size: NA
V: TRBV6-1
D: NA
J: TRBJ1-5
DNA: TGTGCCAGCCTGGGCAAAGGACCAGGGAGTCAGCCCCAGCATTTT
CDR3: CASLGKGPGSQPQHF

size: NA
V: TRBV5-1
D: TRBD2
J: TRBJ2-1
DNA: TGCGCCAGCAGCCCGGGACTAGCGGGAGGAACATTCTACAATGAGCAGTTCTTC
CDR3: CASSPGLAGGTFYNEQFF

size: NA
V: TRBV9
D: NA
J: TRBJ2-2
DNA: TGTGCCAGCAGCGGAGCTAGCTTGAGCTCTAGATACGAGGAGCTGTTTTTT
CDR3: CASSGASLSSRYEELFF

size: NA
V: TRBV7-2
D: NA
J: TRBJ2-5
DNA: TGTGCCAGCAGCACCCAGGGGGGCCAAGAGACCCAGTACTTC
CDR3: CASSTQGGQETQYF

size: NA
V: TRBV28
D: TRBD1
J: TRBJ1-2
DNA: TGTGCCAGCAGCCCCTACCCGACAGGGGGCCGGCATGGCTACACCTTC
CDR3: CASSPYPTGGRHGYTF

size: NA
V: TRBV4-1
D: TRBD1
J: TRBJ1-5
DNA: TGCGCCAGCAGCCAAGGGGGACAGGGGGCGCTTCAGCCCCAGCATTTT
CDR3: CASSQGGQGALQPQHF

size: NA
V: TRBV19
D: NA
J: TRBJ2-7
DNA: TGTGCCAGTAGTCTGCACGGACAGACCATCTCCTACGAGCAGTACTTC
CDR3: CASSLHGQTISYEQYF

size: NA
V: TRBV2
D: NA
J: TRBJ2-1
DNA: TGTGCCAGCAGGGCCCCGGGGAATGAGCAGTTCTTC
CDR3: CASRAPGNEQFF

size: NA
V: TRBV7-9
D: NA
J: TRBJ1-1
DNA: TGTGCCAGCAGCCGCCTCTGGCGCGACACTGAAGCTTTCTTT
CDR3: CASSRLWRDTEAFF

size: NA
V: TRBV7-2
D: NA
J: TRBJ2-5
DNA: TGTGCCAGCAGTTTCGGGGGCAGGGCGGAGACCCAGTACTTC
CDR3: CASSFGGRAETQYF

size: NA
V: TRBV7-2
D: TRBD1
J: TRBJ2-7
DNA: TGTGCCAGCAGCCCCCGGAGGACAGGGGACGAGCAGTACTTC
CDR3: CASSPRRTGDEQYF

size: NA
V: TRBV11-2
D: NA
J: TRBJ2-1
DNA: TGTGCCAGCAGCACCACTAGCAGGGGCAATGAGCAGTTCTTC
CDR3: CASSTTSRGNEQFF

size: NA
V: TRBV4-1
D: TRBD2
J: TRBJ2-5
DNA: TGCGCCAGCAGCCAAGAGGGGACTAGCATCGAGACCCAGTACTTC
CDR3: CASSQEGTSIETQYF

size: NA
V: TRBV15
D: NA
J: TRBJ1-5
DNA: TGTGCCACCAGCAGAGATGGGTACAATCAGCCCCAGCATTTT
CDR3: CATSRDGYNQPQHF

size: NA
V: TRBV6-1
D: NA
J: TRBJ1-1
DNA: TGTGCCAGCAGTGCCTCGTTTACTGAAGCTTTCTTT
CDR3: CASSASFTEAFF

size: NA
V: TRBV6-1
D: NA
J: TRBJ1-1
DNA: TGTGCCAGCACCCATAGAAAAAACACTGAAGCTTTCTTT
CDR3: CASTHRKNTEAFF

size: NA
V: TRBV18
D: TRBD1
J: TRBJ2-7
DNA: TGTGCCAGCTCGCCTCCGGACAGGGACGGCTACGAGCAGTACTTC
CDR3: CASSPPDRDGYEQYF

size: NA
V: TRBV14
D: NA
J: TRBJ2-1
DNA: TGTGCCAGCAGTCCCGTCGGGGCCCTCTCCTACAATGAGCAGTTCTTC
CDR3: CASSPVGALSYNEQFF

size: NA
V: TRBV2
D: TRBD1
J: TRBJ1-2
DNA: TGTGCCAGCAGTATCACAGGGGGCTCCAGAAACTATGGCTACACCTTC
CDR3: CASSITGGSRNYGYTF

size: few
V: TRBV5-8
D: NA
J: TRBJ1-6
DNA: TGTGCCAGCAGCTTGGCGGACCGAGGCACCCTCCACTTT
CDR3: CASSLADRGTLHF

size: NA
V: TRBV18
D: TRBD2
J: TRBJ2-5
DNA: TGTGCCAGCTCGCTTAACACCCTAGCGGGAGAGGGTGAGACCCAGTACTTC
CDR3: CASSLNTLAGEGETQYF

size: once
V: TRBV18
D: NA
J: TRBJ2-7
DNA: TGTGCCAGCTCCTGGACTGCGATCCTCCCCTACGAGCAGTACTTC
CDR3: CASSWTAILPYEQYF

size: NA
V: TRBV14
D: NA
J: TRBJ1-1
DNA: TGTGCCAGCAGCCAGGAAGGGGGAGTGAACACTGAAGCTTTCTTT
CDR3: CASSQEGGVNTEAFF

size: NA
V: TRBV7-3
D: NA
J: TRBJ2-1
DNA: TGTGCCAGCAGCCCGAGCGCCGTAACCAATGAGCAGTTCTTC
CDR3: CASSPSAVTNEQFF